This T cell receptor (beta chain) was obtained from a study of neoadjuvant anti-PD-1 for oral cavity cancer. Study-level background: Nivolumab at 3 mg/kg was mostly given biweekly, three to four doses, pre-surgery. Around day 43, patients without progression received a fourth nivolumab dose before surgery.

Patients were newly diagnosed with stage II-IVA oral cavity squamous cell carcinoma without prior systemic or radiation treatment. Looked up from germline, CDR1 is SGHKS and CDR2 is YYEKEE (reference sequence). This CDR3 comprises 14 residues. The V gene end was trimmed by 2 bases and the J gene end by 2 bases; junction bases not matched to a gene: 4. The method was immunoSEQ multiplex PCR; TCRdb's version includes in-frame clones alone and lacks a portion of them. The sample records fewer than 7,000 clones, about 76% being singletons. J is TRBJ2-7 and V is TRBV5-5; TRBD1 matches at 7 bases. The specimen comprised PBMCs, sampled before nivolumab (anti-PD-1) treatment. The origin of this receptor is a person aged 35-79 years with oral cavity squamous cell carcinoma. CDR3 nucleotides: TGTGCCAGCAGCTTTAGGGGGCATACCTACGAGCAGTACTTC. It is translated as CASSFRGHTYEQYF.